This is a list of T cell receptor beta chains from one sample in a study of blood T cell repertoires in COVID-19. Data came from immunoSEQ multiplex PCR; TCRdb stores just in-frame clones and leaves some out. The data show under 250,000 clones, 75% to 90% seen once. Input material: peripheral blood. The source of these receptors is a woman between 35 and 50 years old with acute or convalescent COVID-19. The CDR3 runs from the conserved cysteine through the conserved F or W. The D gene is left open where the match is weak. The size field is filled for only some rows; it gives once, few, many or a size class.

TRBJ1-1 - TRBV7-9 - TGTGCCAGCAGCGCTTCCGGGACACCCGGCACTGAAGCTTTCTTT CASSASGTPGTEAFF
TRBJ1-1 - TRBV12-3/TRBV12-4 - TGTGCCAGCAGTTTCCTTAACACTGAAGCTTTCTTT CASSFLNTEAFF
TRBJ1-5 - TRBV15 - TGTGCCACCAGCCCTGATCTGGGCGGCAATCAGCCCCAGCATTTT CATSPDLGGNQPQHF
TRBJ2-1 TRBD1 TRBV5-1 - TGCGCCAGCAGCTTGGCCCCGACAGGGGATATGGGCAATGAGCAGTTCTTC CASSLAPTGDMGNEQFF
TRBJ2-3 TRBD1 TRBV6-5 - TGTGCCAGCACCCATTCGGACAGGGGGCGTGATACGCAGTATTTT CASTHSDRGRDTQYF
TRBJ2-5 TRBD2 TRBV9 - TGTGCCAGCAGCGTAGACGGGGGGGCGGTCGGAGAGACCCAGTACTTC CASSVDGGAVGETQYF
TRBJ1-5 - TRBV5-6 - TGTGCCAGCAGCTTGGGGCCCCCGGGGGGAGTAGATCAGCCCCAGCATTTT CASSLGPPGGVDQPQHF
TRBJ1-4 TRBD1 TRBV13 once TGTGCCAGCAGCCCGTCGAGGGACAGGGTGAATGAAAAACTGTTTTTT CASSPSRDRVNEKLFF
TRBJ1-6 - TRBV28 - TGTGCCAGCAGTTCCCCCCGGTTTGGGGGCCCGGACCATTCACCCCTCCACTTT CASSSPRFGGPDHSPLHF
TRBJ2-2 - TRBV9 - TGTGCCAGCAATCGAAACGGGGAGAACACCGGGGAGCTGTTTTTT CASNRNGENTGELFF
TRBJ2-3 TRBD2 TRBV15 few TGTGCCACCAGCAGAGATCGGCAGCGGGGGGCTAGCACAGATACGCAGTATTTT CATSRDRQRGASTDTQYF
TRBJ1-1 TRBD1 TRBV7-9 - TGTGCCAGCAGCACGACAGGGTTAACTGAAGCTTTCTTT CASSTTGLTEAFF
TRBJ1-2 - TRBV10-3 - TGTGCCATCAGTGAGGACTCGGGCTACACCTTC CAISEDSGYTF
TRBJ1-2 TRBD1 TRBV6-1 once TGTGCCAGCAGTGACCCAGGGGGCAAGCTCTATGGCTACACCTTC CASSDPGGKLYGYTF
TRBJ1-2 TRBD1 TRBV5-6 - TGTGCCAGCAGCTTGACGCCGGGACAGTCAGTCTATGGCTACACCTTC CASSLTPGQSVYGYTF
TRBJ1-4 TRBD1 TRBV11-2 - TGTGCCAGCAGCCGCATTACAGGGGGTGTGAAGGAAAAACTGTTTTTT CASSRITGGVKEKLFF
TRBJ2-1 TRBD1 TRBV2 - TGTGCCAGCACCTGGGACAGGGGCAATGAGCAGTTCTTC CASTWDRGNEQFF
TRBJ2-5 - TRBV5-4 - TGTGCCAGCAGCTTGGGGACTCAAGAGACCCAGTACTTC CASSLGTQETQYF
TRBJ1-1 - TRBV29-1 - TGCAGCGTTGAAGATCACAGGGTTAGGGCCCACACTGAAGCTTTCTTT CSVEDHRVRAHTEAFF
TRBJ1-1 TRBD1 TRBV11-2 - TGTGCCAGCAGTACAGGGGTGTACACTGAAGCTTTCTTT CASSTGVYTEAFF
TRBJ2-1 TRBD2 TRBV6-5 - TGTGCCAGTAATCGGGGGGGGGACTACAATGAGCAGTTCTTC CASNRGGDYNEQFF
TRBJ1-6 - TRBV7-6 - TGTGCCAGCAGCTTAACAGGAACAAGCTCCTATAATTCACCCCTCCACTTT CASSLTGTSSYNSPLHF
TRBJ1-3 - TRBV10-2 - TGCGCCAGCAGTGAGGCGGTTATTGGAAACACCATATATTTT CASSEAVIGNTIYF
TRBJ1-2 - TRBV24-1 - TGTGCCACCAGTAAGAACACAGACTATGGCTACACCTTC CATSKNTDYGYTF
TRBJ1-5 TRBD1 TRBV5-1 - TGCGCCAGCAGCTTGGGGGACAGTAGCAATCAGCCCCAGCATTTT CASSLGDSSNQPQHF
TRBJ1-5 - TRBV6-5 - TGTGCCAGCAGTTACTCGGGCGCGGGTAACAATCAGCCCCAGCATTTT CASSYSGAGNNQPQHF
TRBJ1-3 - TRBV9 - TGTGCCAGCAGCGACGGATCTACCACGGGGGAGGCTGGAAACACCATATATTTT CASSDGSTTGEAGNTIYF
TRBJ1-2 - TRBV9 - TGTGCCAGCAGCGTACAGGGGGGCTACACCTTC CASSVQGGYTF
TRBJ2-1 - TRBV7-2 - TGTGCCAGCAGCTTCCATGGGGGCCCCCGGGCAAATGAGCAGTTCTTC CASSFHGGPRANEQFF
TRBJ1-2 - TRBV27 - TGTGCCAGCAGTTTACAGGGGTGGAATGGCTACACCTTC CASSLQGWNGYTF
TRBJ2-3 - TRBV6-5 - TGTGCCAGCAGTTTAGCCCCTGAGTATTTT CASSLAPEYF
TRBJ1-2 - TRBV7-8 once TGTGCCAGCAGCCCCGGACAGACTAACTATGGCTACACCTTC CASSPGQTNYGYTF
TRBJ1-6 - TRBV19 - TGTGCCAGTAGTATCGGGACACCAGCTAATTCACCCCTCCACTTT CASSIGTPANSPLHF
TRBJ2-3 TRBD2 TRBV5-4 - TGTGCCAGCAGCCCGAGCGGGGGGGCTGGCGCAGATACGCAGTATTTT CASSPSGGAGADTQYF
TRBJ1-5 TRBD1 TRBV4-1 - TGCGCCAGCAGCCTCGGACAGGATCAGCCCCAGCATTTT CASSLGQDQPQHF
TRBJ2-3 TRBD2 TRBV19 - TGTGCCAGTAGTAGACTAGCGGGGGGGCCAGATACGCAGTATTTT CASSRLAGGPDTQYF
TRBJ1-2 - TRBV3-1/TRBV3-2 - TGTGCCAGCAGCCAAGAACCCTTTACGAGGTACACCTTC CASSQEPFTRYTF
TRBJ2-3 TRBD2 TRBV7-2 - TGTGCCAGCAGCTTTATGGGACTAGCGGGGGGTAGTGGTACGCAGTATTTT CASSFMGLAGGSGTQYF
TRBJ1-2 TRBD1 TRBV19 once TGTGCCAGTAGTTCCCCGGACAGGGGATCATATGGCTACACCTTC CASSSPDRGSYGYTF
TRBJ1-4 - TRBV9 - TGTGCCAGCAGCCCGACCGGGGCAACTAATGAAAAACTGTTTTTT CASSPTGATNEKLFF
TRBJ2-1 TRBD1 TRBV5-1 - TGCGCCAGCAGCTCTAACAGGGGAGACGGCTACAATGAGCAGTTCTTC CASSSNRGDGYNEQFF
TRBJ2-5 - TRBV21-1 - TGTGCCAGCAGCAAACTAAGACATAAAGAGACCCAGTACTTC CASSKLRHKETQYF
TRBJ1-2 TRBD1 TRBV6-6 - TGTGTAACCTCCACAGGGGCTAACTATGGCTACACCTTC CVTSTGANYGYTF
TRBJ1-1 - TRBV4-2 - TGTGCCAGCAGCCAAGAAGTAAGCCTCAGGGAAGCTTTCTTT CASSQEVSLREAFF
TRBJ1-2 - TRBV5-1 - TGCGCCAGCAGCCTAGGCGGGACTAACTCGGATGGCTACACCTTC CASSLGGTNSDGYTF